The 19 T cell receptor beta chains below all came from one sample that was sequenced in a study of shared clonotypes between healthy human individuals. Some clones are missing from TCRdb's copy, which holds only in-frame ones; the method was immunoSEQ multiplex PCR. The data show 300,000 to 350,000 clones, 70% to 75% seen once. Sequencing was done on a sample of memory CD4+ T cells sorted from blood. Specified subset: CD45RA-negative fraction. The origin of the receptors is a man aged 25 to 40 in good health.

This clone appeared a few times. The chain has TRBV5-8 and TRBJ1-1, with TRBD1 identical over 7 bases. Germline assignment: CDR1 SGHTS and CDR2 YDEGEE. The CDR3 loop spans 15 amino acids. V was clipped by 4 bases and J by 12 bases; unmatched bases: 18. The CDR3 sequence is CASSPGGTGARGTFF. CDR3 nucleotide sequence: TGTGCCAGCAGCCCGGGGGGAACAGGGGCGCGAGGTACTTTCTTT.

The V and J genes are TRBV27 and TRBJ1-1, with D uncertain. CDR1 MNHEY and CDR2 SMNVEV come from the germline V gene (reference sequence). Trimming removed 6 bases at V and 2 bases at J, with 4 bases between. The CDR3 has 11 residues. This CDR3 is CASSLNTEAFF. The CDR3 nucleotides read TGTGCCAGCAGCCTTAACACTGAAGCTTTCTTT.

J is TRBJ2-7 and V is TRBV7-2; 8 nucleotides line up with TRBD2. This CDR3 is built from 15 residues. In germline, CDR1 is SGHTA, CDR2 FQGNSA. V lost 0 bases, J lost 5 bases, and 6 bases stayed unmatched. In DNA, the CDR3 is TGTGCCAGCAGCTTAGCCGCGGGAGGAGTCAACGAGCAGTACTTC. Translated, it gives CASSLAAGGVNEQYF.

The rearrangement uses TRBV4-3 and TRBJ2-2; tentatively, D is TRBD1 or TRBD2 (5 bases each). Per the germline V gene, CDR1 is LGHNA and CDR2 is YSLEER. This CDR3 region has 16 residues. Trimming removed 2 bases from V and 6 bases from J, with 16 bases in between. CDR3 DNA: TGCGCCAGCAGCCAACAACTAGTTGGGGGACCCGGGGAGCTGTTTTTT. It encodes CASSQQLVGGPGELFF.

The rearrangement joins TRBV7-2 to TRBJ2-3, with D perhaps TRBD2 (5 bases). The CDR3 sequence is 15 residues long. V was cut by 1 base and J by 3 bases, with 11 bases left in between. Germline CDR1 is SGHTA and CDR2 is FQGNSA. The CDR3 region has the DNA TGTGCCAGCAGCTTAGAGGGAGTCGGAACAGATACGCAGTATTTT. The encoded protein is CASSLEGVGTDTQYF.

In its sample, this clone ranks as medium-sized. This rearrangement joins TRBV7-6 to TRBJ2-5, with D perhaps assigned TRBD1 or TRBD2 (5 bases each). V lost 8 bases and J 5 bases, leaving 12 bases between the germline ends. Per the germline V gene, CDR1 is SGHVS and CDR2 is FNYEAQ. The CDR3 is made up of 12 amino acids. The CDR3 region is CASGTWSETQYF. The CDR3 DNA sequence: TGTGCCAGCGGGACGTGGTCCGAGACCCAGTACTTC.

V gene TRBV14 combines with J gene TRBJ2-7; D may be TRBD1 or TRBD2 (5 bases each). The V end lost 4 bases, the J end lost 1 base, and 14 bases lay between the germline ends. This CDR3 comprises 15 residues. Germline assignment: CDR1 SGHDN and CDR2 FVKESK. The CDR3 DNA follows: TGTGCCAGCAGCCCAAGGGACCGACAGTCCTACGAGCAGTACTTC. Translation gives CASSPRDRQSYEQYF. Full variable domain (rest looked up from reference TRBV14 and TRBJ2-7): EAGVTQFPSHSVIEKGQTVTLRCDPISGHDNLYWYRRVMGKEIKFLLHFVKESKQDESGMPNNRFLAERTGGTYSTLKVQPAELEDSGVYFCASSPRDRQSYEQYFGPGTRLTVT.

The chain couples TRBV7-9 to TRBJ2-1; no reliable D call. Per germline, CDR1 SEHNR and CDR2 FQNEAQ (reference sequence). The CDR3 length is 12 residues. The germline V and J ends were trimmed by 1 base and 12 bases, with 10 bases remaining between them. The CDR3 sequence: CASSLEGTLQFF. The DNA of the CDR3 is TGTGCCAGCAGCTTAGAGGGCACTTTGCAGTTCTTC. Drawing the rest from reference TRBV7-9 and TRBJ2-1, the complete variable domain is DTGVSQNPRHKITKRGQNVTFRCDPISEHNRLYWYRQTLGQGPEFLTYFQNEAQLEKSRLLSDRFSAERPKGSFSTLEIQRTEQGDSAMYLCASSLEGTLQFFGPGTRLTVL.

V and J are TRBV11-3 and TRBJ2-5; D gene uncertain. The CDR3 has 12 amino acids. The germline V and J ends were trimmed by 8 bases and 0 bases, with 7 bases remaining between them. Germline-derived CDR1 and CDR2 are SGHNT and YENEEA. CDR3 sequence reads: CASGKNQETQYF. As DNA, the CDR3 is TGTGCCAGCGGGAAGAACCAAGAGACCCAGTACTTC.

The genes are TRBV14 and TRBJ1-1; D is undetermined. The V end was cut by 0 bases, the J end by 12 bases, with 17 bases between. The CDR3 covers 14 residues. Germline V CDR1 and CDR2: SGHDN, FVKESK. The DNA for the CDR3 is TGTGCCAGCAGCCAAGACGCGGAAAAGCTAGTATCTTTCTTT. Its translation is CASSQDAEKLVSFF.

The chain is built from TRBV15 and TRBJ2-7; D possibly corresponds to TRBD2 (5 bases). Trimming left V 0 bases short and J 2 bases short, with 8 bases between. Germline CDR1 and CDR2: LNHNV and YYDKDF (reference sequence). This CDR3 region has 14 residues. CDR3 nucleotides: TGTGCCACCAGCAGAGACGGGGAGACCTACGAGCAGTACTTC. This codes for CATSRDGETYEQYF.

The V gene is TRBV5-8, the J gene TRBJ2-5, with D perhaps being TRBD1 or TRBD2 (5 bases each). The CDR3 has 13 residues. The germline V gene has CDR1 SGHTS and CDR2 YDEGEE. With 4 bases removed from V and 5 bases from J, the gap between germline ends came to 12 bases. CDR3 residues: CASSKTGRETQYF. DNA for the CDR3: TGTGCCAGCAGCAAGACGGGGCGGGAGACCCAGTACTTC. Filled out from reference TRBV5-8 and TRBJ2-5, the complete variable domain reads EAGVTQSPTHLIKTRGQQATLRCSPISGHTSVYWYQQALGLGLQFLLWYDEGEERNRGNFPPRFSGRQFPNYSSELNVNALELEDSALYLCASSKTGRETQYFGPGTRLLVL.

The CDR3 coding sequence is TGTGCCAGCGGCGGGCTTTTAGGGGAGACCCAGTACTTC. It codes for CASGGLLGETQYF. The V and J genes are TRBV2 and TRBJ2-5; weak D call: TRBD2 (5 bases). The CDR3 spans 13 residues. Trimming pared 8 bases from V and 5 bases from J, leaving 15 bases between. Germline V gene sequence: CDR1 SNHLY, CDR2 FYNNEI.

The chain employs TRBV5-4 and TRBJ1-4, with D possibly matching TRBD1 (5 bases). CDR3 length: 15 residues. The germline V gene has CDR1 SGHNT and CDR2 YYREEE (reference sequence). V was clipped by 1 base and J by 6 bases, with 13 bases between them. The CDR3 loop reads CASSLRARGDEKLFF. The CDR3 DNA follows: TGTGCCAGCAGCTTGAGGGCCCGAGGGGATGAAAAACTGTTTTTT.

Points on this clone: Additional DNA sequences in this sample encode the identical CDR3. V and J are TRBV29-1 and TRBJ2-2; D tentatively fits TRBD1 or TRBD2 (5 bases each). V lost 4 bases to trimming and J lost 2 bases, with 11 bases between them. The CDR3 spans 14 residues. Germline V gene data show CDR1 as SQVTM and CDR2 as ANQGSEA. CDR3 residues: CSVGRDLNTGELFF. The DNA for the CDR3 is TGCAGCGTTGGCAGGGACCTTAACACCGGGGAGCTGTTTTTT.

The rearrangement uses TRBV5-5 and TRBJ2-7, with D possibly being TRBD1 or TRBD2 (5 bases each). Germline CDR1 and CDR2: SGHKS and YYEKEE (reference sequence). V shed 1 base and J shed 4 bases, with 12 bases lying between them. CDR3 length: 14 residues. CDR3: CASSLPGAKYEQYF. In DNA, the CDR3 is TGTGCCAGCAGCTTGCCCGGGGCTAAGTACGAGCAGTACTTC.

The rearrangement joins TRBV5-4 to TRBJ1-1; TRBD1 agrees at 8 bases. The germline V gene encodes CDR1 SGHNT and CDR2 YYREEE (reference sequence). Trimming at V came to 0 bases and at J to 5 bases, leaving 12 bases not matched to a gene. The CDR3 runs to 17 residues. CDR3 region: CASSLGSTGDLRTEAFF. The CDR3 DNA reads as TGTGCCAGCAGCTTGGGTTCGACAGGGGATTTACGAACTGAAGCTTTCTTT.

The CDR3 nucleotides are TGTGCCAGCAGTTCATTAGGACAGGGTAGGGATCAGCCCCAGCATTTT. Its protein is CASSSLGQGRDQPQHF. J is TRBJ1-5 and V is TRBV28, with 8 bases that match TRBD1. This CDR3 has 16 residues. Losses at the gene ends were 4 bases for V and 5 bases for J; bases not matched to a gene: 10. Germline V gives CDR1 MDHEN, CDR2 SYDVKM.

The chain recombines TRBV5-6 with TRBJ2-2; the match to TRBD2 covers 9 bases. J was trimmed by 0 bases and V by 4 bases; bases with no gene match: 4. CDR1 and CDR2 (germline): SGHDT, YYEEEE. The CDR3 runs 16 residues. The CDR3 here is CASSLSGSANTGELFF. The CDR3 DNA reads as TGTGCCAGCAGCCTTAGCGGGAGCGCGAACACCGGGGAGCTGTTTTTT.